This T cell receptor beta chain was recovered during a study of blood T cell repertoires in COVID-19. Clones were sequenced by immunoSEQ multiplex PCR, and TCRdb holds only the in-frame ones, with some missing. The repertoire consists of 150,000 to 200,000 clones, with roughly 79% occurring once and the leading ten covering about 12%. The trim removed 1 base at V and 3 bases at J, leaving 7 bases unmatched. CDR1 is LNHDA, CDR2 SQIVND, per germline (reference sequence). The CDR3 is 18 amino acids. The sequence was collected from a woman of 80 years or more with COVID-19, enrolled during active disease. The sequencing input was peripheral blood. The J gene is TRBJ2-2, the V gene TRBV19; 11 bases map to TRBD2. The DNA of the CDR3 is TGTGCCAGTAGTATAGGATCGGGACTAGCGGAGCACACCGGGGAGCTGTTTTTT. This gives the protein CASSIGSGLAEHTGELFF.